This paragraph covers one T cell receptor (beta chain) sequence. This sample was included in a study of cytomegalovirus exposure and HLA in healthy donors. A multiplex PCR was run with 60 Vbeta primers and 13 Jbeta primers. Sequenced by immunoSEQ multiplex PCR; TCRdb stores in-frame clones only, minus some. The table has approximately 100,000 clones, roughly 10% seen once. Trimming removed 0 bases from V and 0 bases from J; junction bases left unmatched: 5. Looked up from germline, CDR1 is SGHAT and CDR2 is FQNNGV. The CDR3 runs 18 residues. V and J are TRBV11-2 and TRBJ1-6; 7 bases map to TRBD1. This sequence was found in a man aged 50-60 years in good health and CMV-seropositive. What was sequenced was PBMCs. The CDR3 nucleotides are TGTGCCAGCAGCTTAGATTTCAACAGGGGCTCCTATAATTCACCCCTCCACTTT. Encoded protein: CASSLDFNRGSYNSPLHF.